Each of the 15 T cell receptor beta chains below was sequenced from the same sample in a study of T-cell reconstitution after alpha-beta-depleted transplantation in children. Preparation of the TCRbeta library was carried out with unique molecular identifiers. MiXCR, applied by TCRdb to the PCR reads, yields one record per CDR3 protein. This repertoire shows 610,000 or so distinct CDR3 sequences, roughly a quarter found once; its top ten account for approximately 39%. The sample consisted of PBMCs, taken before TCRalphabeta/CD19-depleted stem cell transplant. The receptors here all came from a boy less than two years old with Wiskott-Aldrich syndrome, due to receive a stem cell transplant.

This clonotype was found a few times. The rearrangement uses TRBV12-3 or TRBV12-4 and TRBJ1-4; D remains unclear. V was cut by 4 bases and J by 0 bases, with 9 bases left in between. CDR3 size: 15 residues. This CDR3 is CASSSYRATNEKLFF. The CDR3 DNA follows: TGTGCCAGCAGTTCCTACAGAGCAACTAATGAAAAACTGTTTTTT.

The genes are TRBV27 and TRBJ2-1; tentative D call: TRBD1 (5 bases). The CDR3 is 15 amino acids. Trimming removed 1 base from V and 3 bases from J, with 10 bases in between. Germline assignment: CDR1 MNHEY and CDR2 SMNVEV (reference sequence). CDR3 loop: CASSLLRQGYNEQFF. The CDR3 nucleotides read TGTGCCAGCAGTTTATTGCGGCAGGGCTACAATGAGCAGTTCTTC.

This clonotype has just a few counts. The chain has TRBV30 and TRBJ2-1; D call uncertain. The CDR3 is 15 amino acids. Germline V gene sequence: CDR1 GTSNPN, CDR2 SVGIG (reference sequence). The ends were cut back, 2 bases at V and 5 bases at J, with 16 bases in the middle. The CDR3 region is CAWSTMVTEHNEQFF. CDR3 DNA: TGTGCCTGGAGTACGATGGTTACGGAACACAATGAGCAGTTCTTC.

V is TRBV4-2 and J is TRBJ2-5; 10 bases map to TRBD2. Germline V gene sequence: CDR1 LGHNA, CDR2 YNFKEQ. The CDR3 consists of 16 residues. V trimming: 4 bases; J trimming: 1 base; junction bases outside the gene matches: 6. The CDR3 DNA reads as TGTGCCAGCAGCCGACGGACTAGCGGAATCCAAGAGACCCAGTACTTC. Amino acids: CASSRRTSGIQETQYF.

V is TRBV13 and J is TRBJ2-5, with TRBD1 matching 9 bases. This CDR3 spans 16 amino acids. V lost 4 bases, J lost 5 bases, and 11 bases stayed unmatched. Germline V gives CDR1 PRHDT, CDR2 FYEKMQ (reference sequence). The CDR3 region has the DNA TGTGCCAGCAGCTCGAGGTTGGGGACAGGGAGGGAGACCCAGTACTTC. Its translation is CASSSRLGTGRETQYF.

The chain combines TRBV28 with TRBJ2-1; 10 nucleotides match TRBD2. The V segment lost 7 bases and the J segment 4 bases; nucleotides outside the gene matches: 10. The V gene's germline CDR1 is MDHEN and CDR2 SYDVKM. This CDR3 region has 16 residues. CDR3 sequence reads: CASTRGGTSVYNEQFF. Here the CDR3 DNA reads TGTGCCAGCACCCGGGGGGGGACTAGCGTTTACAATGAGCAGTTCTTC.

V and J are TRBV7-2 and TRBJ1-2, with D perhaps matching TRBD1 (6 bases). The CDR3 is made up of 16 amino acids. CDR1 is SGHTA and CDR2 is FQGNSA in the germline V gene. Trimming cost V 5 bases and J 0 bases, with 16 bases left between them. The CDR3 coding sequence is TGTGCCAGCAGCCCCAAAGGGGGGTTAGCTAACTATGGCTACACCTTC. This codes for CASSPKGGLANYGYTF.

CDR3 sequence: CASSLTSSSGRAGNKYF. In DNA, the CDR3 is TGTGCCAGCAGCTTAACCAGTTCTAGCGGGAGGGCCGGCAACAAGTACTTC. V and J are TRBV7-3 and TRBJ2-5; 12 bases line up with TRBD2. This CDR3 is built from 17 residues. CDR1 SGHTA and CDR2 FQGTGA come from the germline V gene. V shed 0 bases, J shed 12 bases, and the junction held 14 bases outside the gene matches. The full variable domain, in which reference TRBV7-3 and TRBJ2-5 provide the parts outside the CDR3, is GAGVSQTPSNKVTEKGKYVELRCDPISGHTALYWYRQSLGQGPEFLIYFQGTGAADDSGLPNDRFFAVRPEGSVSTLKIQRTERGDSAVYLCASSLTSSSGRAGNKYFGPGTRLLVL.

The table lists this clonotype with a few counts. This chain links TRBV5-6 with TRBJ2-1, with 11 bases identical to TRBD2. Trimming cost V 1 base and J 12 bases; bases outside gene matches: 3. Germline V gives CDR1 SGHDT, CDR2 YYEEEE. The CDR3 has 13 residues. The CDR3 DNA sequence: TGTGCCAGCAGCTTGCCCCTAGCGGGAGGGCAGTTCTTC. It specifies CASSLPLAGGQFF.

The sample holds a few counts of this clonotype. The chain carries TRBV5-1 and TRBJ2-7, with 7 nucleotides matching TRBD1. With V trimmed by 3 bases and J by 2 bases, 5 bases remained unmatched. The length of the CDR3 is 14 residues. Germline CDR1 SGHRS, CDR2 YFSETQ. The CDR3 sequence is CASSSWDSTYEQYF. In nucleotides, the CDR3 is TGCGCCAGCAGCTCATGGGACAGTACCTACGAGCAGTACTTC. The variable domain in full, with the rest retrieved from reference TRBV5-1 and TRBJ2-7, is KAGVTQTPRYLIKTRGQQVTLSCSPISGHRSVSWYQQTPGQGLQFLFEYFSETQRNKGNFPGRFSGRQFSNSRSEMNVSTLELGDSALYLCASSSWDSTYEQYFGPGTRLTVT.

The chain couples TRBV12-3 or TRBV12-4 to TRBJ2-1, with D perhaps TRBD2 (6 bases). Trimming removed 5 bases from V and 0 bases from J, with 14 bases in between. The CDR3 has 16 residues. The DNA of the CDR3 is TGTGCCAGCAGTCCCCTCACTAGCCGCTCCTACAATGAGCAGTTCTTC. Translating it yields CASSPLTSRSYNEQFF.

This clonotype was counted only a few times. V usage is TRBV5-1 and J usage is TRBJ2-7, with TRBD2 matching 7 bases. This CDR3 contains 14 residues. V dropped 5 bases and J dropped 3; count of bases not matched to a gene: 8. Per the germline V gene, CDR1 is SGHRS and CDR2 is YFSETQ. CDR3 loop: CASSSGLELYEQYF. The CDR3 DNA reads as TGCGCCAGCAGTTCCGGACTAGAGCTCTACGAGCAGTACTTC.

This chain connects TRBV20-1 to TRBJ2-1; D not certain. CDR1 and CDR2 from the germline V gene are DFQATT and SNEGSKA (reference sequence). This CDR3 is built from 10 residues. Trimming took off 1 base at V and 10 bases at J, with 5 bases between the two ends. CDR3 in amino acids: CSARGQEQFF. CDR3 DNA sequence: TGCAGTGCTAGAGGACAAGAGCAGTTCTTC.

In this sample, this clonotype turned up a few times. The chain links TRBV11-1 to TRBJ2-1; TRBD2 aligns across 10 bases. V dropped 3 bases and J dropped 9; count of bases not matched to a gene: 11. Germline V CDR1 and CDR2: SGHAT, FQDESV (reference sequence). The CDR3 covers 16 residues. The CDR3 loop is CASSLLASGSGGEQFF. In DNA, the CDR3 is TGTGCCAGCAGCTTGCTAGCTAGCGGGAGTGGAGGTGAGCAGTTCTTC.

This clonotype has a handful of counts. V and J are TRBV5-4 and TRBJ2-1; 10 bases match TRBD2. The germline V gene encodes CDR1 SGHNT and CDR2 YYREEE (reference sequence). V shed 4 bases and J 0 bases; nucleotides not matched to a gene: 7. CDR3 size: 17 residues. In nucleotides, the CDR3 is TGTGCCAGCAGCCCCTGGACTAGCGGTTACTCCTACAATGAGCAGTTCTTC. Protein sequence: CASSPWTSGYSYNEQFF.